Below, one T cell receptor (beta chain) is given with its context. The data originate from a study of cytomegalovirus exposure and HLA in healthy donors. Trimming took 5 bases from V and 0 from J, leaving 18 bases between them. The CDR3 consists of 17 residues. CDR1 is SEHNR, CDR2 FQNEAQ, per germline (reference sequence). 13 Jbeta primers and 60 Vbeta primers were used for the PCR. TCRdb's table, derived via immunoSEQ multiplex PCR, lists solely in-frame clones and lacks some. The sample includes some 150,000 clones, roughly 80% of them seen just once. This sequence was found in a woman between 18 and 29 years old in good health and CMV-seronegative. The sequenced sample was PBMCs. The chain combines TRBV7-9 with TRBJ2-3; D perhaps matches TRBD1 (7 bases). CDR3 protein: CASSPRGVRGSTDTQYF. The CDR3 nucleotides read TGTGCCAGCAGCCCCAGGGGGGTGAGGGGGAGCACAGATACGCAGTATTTT. Supplemented by reference TRBV7-9 and TRBJ2-3, the full variable domain reads DTGVSQNPRHKITKRGQNVTFRCDPISEHNRLYWYRQTLGQGPEFLTYFQNEAQLEKSRLLSDRFSAERPKGSFSTLEIQRTEQGDSAMYLCASSPRGVRGSTDTQYFGPGTRLTVL.